This T cell receptor (beta chain) was profiled in a study of blood T cells in healthy people across ages. General study points: Nothing was known about donor CMV status, and this possibly confounded expanded clonotype changes. Higher diversity and more naive CD4+ cells were features of long-lived donors, compared to aged donors.

This clonotype was seen only a few times. Its antigen is not identified. Together with a sample-barcoded 5' primer, a J-beta primer mix was included in a second PCR lasting about 7 to 11 cycles. All samples yielded 2.5 million or more CDR3-containing paired-end reads. In TCRdb, the 5' RACE reads were re-called with MiXCR into one record per CDR3 protein. The repertoire has 790,000 or so distinct CDR3 sequences, 46% of them found once; the top ten carry less than 20%. Germline V lookup: CDR1 MNHEY, CDR2 SMNVEV (reference sequence). CDR3 length equals 15 residues. The V segment lost 3 bases and the J segment 3 bases; nucleotides outside the gene matches: 2.

The chain combines TRBV27 with TRBJ1-5, with 10 bases fitting TRBD1. The specimen was blood. The origin of this receptor is a man aged 80 or over in good health. The CDR3 DNA reads as TGTGCCAGCAGTTTGGGGACAGGGGCCAATCAGCCCCAGCATTTT. Translated, it gives CASSLGTGANQPQHF.